This TCR beta chain was sequenced during a study of T cell changes during pregnancy in multiple sclerosis. Germline loops: CDR1 SGHNT, CDR2 YYREEE (reference sequence). This CDR3 region has 14 residues. V shed 2 bases and J shed 1 base, with 6 bases lying between them. Measured with immunoSEQ multiplex PCR; TCRdb has only the in-frame clones, and not every one. The top ten hold just over 5.5% of the sample, which has around 38,000 clones, approximately 92% seen once. This clone appeared once. V is TRBV5-4 and J is TRBJ2-2; D ambiguous. This material consisted of CD8+ T cells from peripheral blood mononuclear cells, taken in the third trimester of pregnancy. This clonotype was sampled from a female donor with multiple sclerosis, enrolled in a pregnancy study. The CDR3 sequence is CASSFFGNTGELFF. CDR3 nucleotides: TGTGCCAGCAGCTTCTTCGGGAACACCGGGGAGCTGTTTTTT.